The next 8 T cell receptor beta chains were all read from a single sample in a study of shared clonotypes between healthy human individuals. The table came from immunoSEQ multiplex PCR; TCRdb's copy has only in-frame clones and leaves some out. The table has some 2,100,000 clones, around 95% seen once; the top ten hold roughly 0.13%. Sequencing was done on a sample of naive CD4+ T cells sorted from blood. Sample subset: CD45RA+ positively selected. Receptors originate from a man aged 18 to 35 in good health.

The CDR3 protein is CASSTEGASGNTIYF. The CDR3 DNA is TGTGCCAGTAGTACAGAGGGAGCCTCTGGAAACACCATATATTTT. The J gene is TRBJ1-3, the V gene TRBV19; D is undetermined. The CDR3 has 15 residues. Germline values: CDR1 LNHDA, CDR2 SQIVND (reference sequence). V lost 4 bases to trimming and J lost 0 bases, with 10 bases between them.

The V gene is TRBV10-1, the J gene TRBJ2-7; D remains ambiguous. This CDR3 region has 14 residues. Germline V gene sequence: CDR1 WNHNN, CDR2 SYGVQD (reference sequence). The V end was cut by 0 bases, the J end by 3 bases, with 9 bases between. CDR3 loop: CASSESLGHYEQYF. The CDR3 bases are TGCGCCAGCAGTGAGTCGCTGGGTCACTACGAGCAGTACTTC.

The chain employs TRBV7-2 and TRBJ2-3; no firm D call. The ends were cut back, 2 bases at V and 6 bases at J, with 12 bases in the middle. The V gene's germline CDR1 is SGHTA and CDR2 FQGNSA. The CDR3 has 14 residues. The DNA for the CDR3 is TGTGCCAGCAGCTTACAACAATATTTTGATACGCAGTATTTT. It encodes CASSLQQYFDTQYF.

The chain has TRBV10-3 and TRBJ2-7; D is possibly TRBD1 (6 bases). The V gene lost 6 bases and the J gene lost 0 bases, with 21 bases spanning the gap. CDR1 is ENHRY, CDR2 SYGVKD, per germline. The CDR3 is made up of 17 amino acids. CDR3 DNA: TGTGCCATCAGAGCTCGGGACAAAAGTTCCAGCTCCTACGAGCAGTACTTC. Its translation is CAIRARDKSSSSYEQYF.

The V call is TRBV7-8, the J call TRBJ1-3, with D possibly matching TRBD1 (5 bases). The CDR3 runs 15 residues. In germline, CDR1 is SGHVS, CDR2 FQNEAQ. Trimming removed 4 bases from V and 4 bases from J, with 14 bases in between. The CDR3 spells CASSSTRDGGNTIYF. CDR3 nucleotides: TGTGCCAGCAGCTCCACTCGGGACGGAGGAAACACCATATATTTT. Full variable domain (rest looked up from reference TRBV7-8 and TRBJ1-3): GAGVSQSPRYKVAKRGQDVALRCDPISGHVSLFWYQQALGQGPEFLTYFQNEAQLDKSGLPSDRFFAERPEGSVSTLKIQRTQQEDSAVYLCASSSTRDGGNTIYFGEGSWLTVV.

V is TRBV6-4 and J is TRBJ2-3, with D perhaps given as TRBD1 or TRBD2 (5 bases each). The CDR3 length is 14 residues. The germline CDR1 and CDR2 sequences are MRHNA and SNTAGT. Trimming left V 0 bases short and J 8 bases short, with 12 bases between. CDR3 residues: CASSDSRDRATQYF. DNA of the CDR3: TGTGCCAGCAGTGACTCGAGGGACCGGGCTACGCAGTATTTT.

The rearrangement links TRBV5-6 to TRBJ2-7, with D tentatively TRBD1 (5 bases). V lost 0 bases to trimming and J lost 5 bases, with 9 bases between them. The CDR3 covers 13 residues. CDR1 is SGHDT and CDR2 is YYEEEE in the germline V gene. CDR3 protein: CASSLGGRDEQYF. The CDR3, as DNA: TGTGCCAGCAGCTTGGGGGGCCGGGACGAGCAGTACTTC.

V gene TRBV5-8 combines with J gene TRBJ2-2, with no clear D. With 4 bases removed from V and 5 bases from J, the gap between germline ends came to 15 bases. CDR3 length: 15 residues. Germline CDR1 SGHTS, CDR2 YDEGEE. The chain's CDR3 is CASSRFQGKTGELFF. CDR3 in DNA: TGTGCCAGCAGCCGTTTCCAAGGAAAAACCGGGGAGCTGTTTTTT.